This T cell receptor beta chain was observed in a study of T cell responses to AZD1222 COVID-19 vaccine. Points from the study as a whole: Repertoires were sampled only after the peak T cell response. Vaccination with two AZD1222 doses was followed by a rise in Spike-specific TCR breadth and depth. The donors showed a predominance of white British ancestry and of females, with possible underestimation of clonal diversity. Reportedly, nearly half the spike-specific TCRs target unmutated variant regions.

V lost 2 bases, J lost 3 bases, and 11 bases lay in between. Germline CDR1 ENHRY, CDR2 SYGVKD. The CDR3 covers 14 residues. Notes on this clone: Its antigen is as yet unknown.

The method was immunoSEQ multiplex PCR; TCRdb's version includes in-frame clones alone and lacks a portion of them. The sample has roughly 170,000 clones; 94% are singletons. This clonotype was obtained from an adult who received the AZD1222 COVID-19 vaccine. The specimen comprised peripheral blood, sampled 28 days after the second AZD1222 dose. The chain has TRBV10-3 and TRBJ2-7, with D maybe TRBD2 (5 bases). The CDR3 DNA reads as TGTGCCATCAGTGAGGGACTGATAAGCTACGAGCAGTACTTC. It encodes CAISEGLISYEQYF.